This T cell receptor beta chain was recovered during a study of T cell repertoires in cytomegalovirus infection. Study summary: Shared public TCR beta signatures pointed to both CMV infection and a matching HLA type.

TCRdb passed the reads through MiXCR, listing each CDR3 protein once. The repertoire includes approximately 470,000 distinct CDR3 sequences, roughly 42% of them detected once, and around two fifths sits in the top ten. Germline CDR1 reads KGHSH; CDR2 reads LQKENI. The CDR3 is 15 residues long. V shed 6 bases and J shed 4 bases, with 18 bases lying between them. As regards this clonotype: Antigen: not known.

The input for sequencing was cultured PBMCs, taken from culture after CMV antigen stimulation. This chain uses TRBV18 with TRBJ1-2; maybe TRBD1 (5 bases). The receptor was isolated from a human donor in good health (CMV status not recorded). Some clones in this sample may be carry-over from other donors' samples. CDR3 sequence: CASSAGTAMSYGYTF. The CDR3 DNA follows: TGTGCCAGCTCGGCCGGGACGGCGATGTCCTATGGCTACACCTTC. Full variable domain (missing parts from reference TRBV18 and TRBJ1-2): NAGVMQNPRHLVRRRGQEARLRCSPMKGHSHVYWYRQLPEEGLKFMVYLQKENIIDESGMPKERFSAEFPKEGPSILRIQQVVRGDSAAYFCASSAGTAMSYGYTFGSGTRLTVV.